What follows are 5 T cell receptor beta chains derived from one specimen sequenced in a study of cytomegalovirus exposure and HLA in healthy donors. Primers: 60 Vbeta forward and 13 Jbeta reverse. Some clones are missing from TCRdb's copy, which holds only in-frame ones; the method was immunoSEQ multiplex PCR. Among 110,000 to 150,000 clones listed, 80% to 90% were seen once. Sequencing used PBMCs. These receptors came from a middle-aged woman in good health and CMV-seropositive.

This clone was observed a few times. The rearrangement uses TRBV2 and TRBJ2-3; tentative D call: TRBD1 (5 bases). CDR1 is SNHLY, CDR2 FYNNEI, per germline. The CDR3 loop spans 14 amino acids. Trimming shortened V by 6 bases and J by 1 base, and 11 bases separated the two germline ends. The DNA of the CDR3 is TGTGCCAGCAGGCAGGGCCTCGGCACAGATACGCAGTATTTT. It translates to CASRQGLGTDTQYF.

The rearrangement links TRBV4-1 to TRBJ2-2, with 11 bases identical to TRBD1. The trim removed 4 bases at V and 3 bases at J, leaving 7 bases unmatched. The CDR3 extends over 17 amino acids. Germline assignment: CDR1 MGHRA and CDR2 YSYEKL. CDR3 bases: TGCGCCAGCAGCCGTATCCCGGGACAGGGGGACACCGGGGAGCTGTTTTTT. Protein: CASSRIPGQGDTGELFF.

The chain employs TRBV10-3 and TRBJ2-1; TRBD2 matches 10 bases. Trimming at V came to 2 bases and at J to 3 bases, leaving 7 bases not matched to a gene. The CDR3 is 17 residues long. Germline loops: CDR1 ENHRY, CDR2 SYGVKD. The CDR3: CAISENLAGDFYNEQFF. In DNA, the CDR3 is TGTGCCATCAGTGAGAATCTAGCGGGAGATTTCTACAATGAGCAGTTCTTC.

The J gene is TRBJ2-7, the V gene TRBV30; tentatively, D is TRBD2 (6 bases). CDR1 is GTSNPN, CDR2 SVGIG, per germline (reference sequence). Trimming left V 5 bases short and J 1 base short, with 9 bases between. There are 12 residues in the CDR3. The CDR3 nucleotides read TGTGCCTGGGGGCTAGCGTCCTACGAGCAGTACTTC. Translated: CAWGLASYEQYF.

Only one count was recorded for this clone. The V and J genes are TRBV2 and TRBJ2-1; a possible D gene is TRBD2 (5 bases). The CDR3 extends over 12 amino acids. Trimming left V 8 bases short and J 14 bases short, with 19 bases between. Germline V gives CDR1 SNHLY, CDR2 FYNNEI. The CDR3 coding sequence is TGTGCCAGCGGGGAGAGACTGCAGCAGGAGTTCTTC. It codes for CASGERLQQEFF.